This TCR beta chain derives from a study of metastatic and nonmetastatic thyroid tumors. The overall study: It was across blood and tumor or nodule tissue from malignant and benign thyroid patients that repertoires were compared. Broader study findings: Reportedly, malignant thyroid tumors had significantly higher TCR beta diversity than benign nodules, in blood and tumor.

V was clipped by 3 bases and J by 7 bases, with 18 bases between them. Per the germline V gene, CDR1 is MDHEN and CDR2 is SYDVKM. The CDR3 contains 15 residues. Many counts were recorded for this clone. Its antigen remains unidentified. In the authors' methods: To classify distant metastasis in papillary thyroid cancer, a model was built from CDR3 differences across clinicopathological groups. TCRdb ran MiXCR on the PCR reads. The V and J calls, along with clone size, are taken from TCRdb and not from the paper's own processing. The sample records 45,000 to 65,000 clones, 20% to 25% being singletons. No treatment had been given to any patient before thyroid surgery.

This receptor was identified in a female donor with papillary thyroid cancer or a benign thyroid nodule (not recorded which). Some clones in this sample may be carry-over from other donors' samples. Sequenced material: blood. V is TRBV28 and J is TRBJ2-5; D may correspond to TRBD1 or TRBD2 (5 bases each). The CDR3 reads CASSLGSGPRGTQYF. The CDR3 DNA follows: TGTGCCAGCAGTTTGGGATCGGGGCCTCGGGGGACCCAGTACTTC. The entire variable domain, with the rest obtained from reference TRBV28 and TRBJ2-5, is as follows: DVKVTQSSRYLVKRTGEKVFLECVQDMDHENMFWYRQDPGLGLRLIYFSYDVKMKEKGDIPEGYSVSREKKERFSLILESASTNQTSMYLCASSLGSGPRGTQYFGPGTRLLVL.